These 22 T cell receptor beta chains were all obtained from the same sample, sequenced in a study of glioma-infiltrating T cells. Amplification of TCR alpha and beta CDR3 regions from RNA used iRepertoire nested multiplex PCR. One entry per CDR3 protein results from TCRdb running MiXCR on the multiplex PCR reads. The sample records about 200,000 distinct CDR3 sequences, 32% being singletons. Material for sequencing was glioma tissue, nonneoplastic brain tissue, or PBMCs (not recorded which). These receptors were taken from a human donor with low-grade glioma or glioblastoma, undergoing nonglioma brain surgery, or in good health (not recorded which).

At least ten counts were recorded for this clonotype. This chain links TRBV7-2 with TRBJ2-7; 13 nucleotides align to TRBD2. The CDR3 has 14 amino acids. CDR1 and CDR2 (germline): SGHTA, FQGNSA. Germline trimming cut 6 bases from V and 3 bases from J; bases unmatched to any gene: 2. CDR3 nucleotides: TGTGCCAGCAGTCGGACTAGCGGGAGCTACGAGCAGTACTTC. This encodes CASSRTSGSYEQYF.

The table lists this clonotype with a few counts. The chain couples TRBV2 to TRBJ1-3, with 8 bases fitting TRBD1. V lost 5 bases and J lost 2; bases outside the gene matches: 5. CDR1 is SNHLY, CDR2 FYNNEI, per germline. This CDR3 is built from 15 residues. The CDR3 region has the DNA TGTGCCAGCAGTAGAACCAGGGGGCCTGGAAACACCATATATTTT. Its translation is CASSRTRGPGNTIYF.

This clonotype has a count of ten or more. Germline and junction disagree at one end, which may indicate a read error. The chain joins TRBV4-1 to TRBJ2-7, with 7 bases that match TRBD2. The CDR3 sequence is 13 residues long. Germline assignment: CDR1 MGHRA and CDR2 YSYEKL. The CDR3 loop reads CASSQDLGLVPTF. DNA of the CDR3: TGCGCCAGCAGCCAAGATTTAGGACTAGTTCCAACCTTC.

The sample holds many counts of this clonotype. The chain's CDR3 is CASRLAGGPQETQYF. The CDR3 region has the DNA TGTGCCAGCAGACTAGCGGGAGGCCCCCAAGAGACCCAGTACTTC. The chain uses TRBV7-2 and TRBJ2-5; 12 nucleotides agree with TRBD2. The CDR3 is 15 residues long. Unmatched junction bases numbered 3, after V lost 6 bases and J lost 1 base. Looked up from germline, CDR1 is SGHTA and CDR2 is FQGNSA.

This clonotype showed up just once. One end of the junction varies from germline; a read error may be responsible. The chain recombines TRBV7-9 with TRBJ1-1; D uncertain. Germline V gives CDR1 SEHNR, CDR2 FQNEAQ (reference sequence). The CDR3 totals 15 residues. The CDR3, as DNA: TGTGCCAGAAGCTGCCAGAGGGAAATATGCACTGAAGCTTTCTTT. Protein: CARSCQREICTEAFF.

The sample holds many counts of this clonotype. This chain uses TRBV7-9 with TRBJ1-3; no clear D. In germline, CDR1 is SEHNR, CDR2 FQNEAQ (reference sequence). The V end lost 5 bases, the J end lost 0 bases, and 8 bases lay between the germline ends. This CDR3 comprises 14 residues. The chain's CDR3 is CASSPWGSGNTIYF. Here the CDR3 DNA reads TGTGCCAGCAGCCCTTGGGGCTCTGGAAACACCATATATTTT.

Worth noting for this clonotype: The junction departs from the called germline gene at one end, perhaps through a read error. The J gene is TRBJ1-6, the V gene TRBV7-2; D possibly corresponds to TRBD1 (5 bases). The germline CDR1 and CDR2 sequences are SGHTA and FQGNSA. This CDR3 spans 17 amino acids. The CDR3 nucleotides are TGCGCCAGCAGCCAAGTCCTCCGGAGAGGGGCGAATTCACCCCTCCACTTT. Protein sequence: CASSQVLRRGANSPLHF.

The rearrangement uses TRBV19 and TRBJ1-2, with TRBD1 matching over 8 bases. V shed 3 bases and J 4 bases; nucleotides not matched to a gene: 13. Germline CDR1 LNHDA, CDR2 SQIVND (reference sequence). CDR3 length equals 17 residues. CDR3 nucleotides: TGTGCCAGTAGTATGCGACAGGGGATCGAAATGAGCTATGGCTACACCTTC. Protein sequence: CASSMRQGIEMSYGYTF.

This clonotype was seen repeatedly, ten times or more. The gene calls are TRBV2 and TRBJ2-1, with 11 bases identical to TRBD2. V shed 5 bases, J shed 3 bases, and the junction held 3 bases outside the gene matches. Germline V gene data show CDR1 as SNHLY and CDR2 as FYNNEI. The CDR3 extends over 15 amino acids. The CDR3: CASSLGLAGYNEQFF. CDR3 in DNA: TGTGCCAGCAGTTTAGGACTAGCGGGCTACAATGAGCAGTTCTTC.

With regard to this clonotype: It may be a read error: a sequence one base away is much more abundant. This chain joins TRBV2 and TRBJ1-1; D is uncertain. CDR1 and CDR2 from the germline V gene are SNHLY and FYNNEI. V was cut by 3 bases and J by 8 bases, with 22 bases left in between. This CDR3 is 16 amino acids long. The CDR3, as DNA: TGTGCCAGCAGTGAGGTCTTTCCTCGAGGTCCCGGGGAAGCTTTCTTT. Amino acid sequence: CASSEVFPRGPGEAFF. Together with reference TRBV2 and TRBJ1-1, the CDR3 gives the full variable domain: EPEVTQTPSHQVTQMGQEVILRCVPISNHLYFYWYRQILGQKVEFLVSFYNNEISEKSEIFDDQFSVERPDGSNFTLKIRSTKLEDSAMYFCASSEVFPRGPGEAFFGQGTRLTVV.

This clonotype has a count of ten or more. This rearrangement joins TRBV28 to TRBJ2-7; 8 bases are shared with TRBD1. CDR3 length equals 14 residues. The germline V gene has CDR1 MDHEN and CDR2 SYDVKM. V dropped 6 bases and J dropped 4; count of bases not matched to a gene: 8. As DNA, the CDR3 is TGTGCCAGCAGATCGGACAGGGTTTGGTACGAGCAGTACTTC. Amino acid sequence: CASRSDRVWYEQYF.

This clonotype was seen a handful of times. The chain couples TRBV4-3 to TRBJ1-2, with TRBD1 identical over 9 bases. The CDR3 extends over 20 amino acids. The V gene's germline CDR1 is LGHNA and CDR2 YSLEER. V lost 0 bases, J lost 5 bases, and 19 bases stayed unmatched. The CDR3 DNA sequence: TGCGCCAGCAGCCAAGAAGGGGACAGGGACCGGTATATTACGAGATATGGCTACACCTTC. Encoded protein: CASSQEGDRDRYITRYGYTF.

This clonotype came up many times. The chain carries TRBV29-1 and TRBJ2-1; no clear D. CDR3 length: 11 residues. The V and J ends lost 3 bases and 4 bases respectively, with 4 bases between them. Germline V gene lookup returns CDR1 SQVTM and CDR2 ANQGSEA. CDR3 sequence: CSVDLYNEQFF. In nucleotides, the CDR3 is TGCAGCGTTGACCTTTACAATGAGCAGTTCTTC.

This clonotype was seen ten or more times. This chain links TRBV10-3 with TRBJ1-2; a weak D match, TRBD1 (6 bases). Trimming removed 4 bases from V and 3 bases from J, with 9 bases in between. CDR3 length equals 13 residues. Germline V CDR1 and CDR2: ENHRY, SYGVKD. The CDR3 sequence: CAISVQGDYGYTF. In DNA form, the CDR3 reads TGTGCCATCAGTGTACAGGGTGACTATGGCTACACCTTC.

This clonotype was recorded at least ten times. The rearrangement uses TRBV29-1 and TRBJ2-1, with 7 bases matching TRBD2. This CDR3 has 12 residues. Trimming took 8 bases from V and 5 from J; bases not matched to a gene: 6. Germline V gives CDR1 SQVTM, CDR2 ANQGSEA. DNA of the CDR3: TGCAGCTTCGGACTAGTACACAATGAGCAGTTCTTC. Its translation is CSFGLVHNEQFF.

About this clonotype: This may arise from a read error, as a much more abundant clone is one base away. This chain joins TRBV4-3 and TRBJ1-1; TRBD1 matches at 9 bases. V was clipped by 4 bases and J by 1 base; unmatched bases: 19. The CDR3 runs 20 residues. Germline assignment: CDR1 LGHNA and CDR2 YSLEER. CDR3 nucleotides: TGCGCCAGCAGCCTCACTAGGTACTCCGGGACAGGGAGGACGAACACTGAAGCTTTCTTT. Translated, it gives CASSLTRYSGTGRTNTEAFF.

This clonotype was detected many times. V is TRBV6-1 and J is TRBJ2-7; D tentatively fits TRBD1 or TRBD2 (5 bases each). V was pared by 7 bases and J by 2 bases, with 15 bases between. Germline lookup yields CDR1 MNHNS and CDR2 SASEGT. This CDR3 is 14 amino acids long. In DNA, the CDR3 is TGTGCCAGCATGGGGGTCCGGACCGCCTACGAGCAGTACTTC. Its translation: CASMGVRTAYEQYF.

The V gene is TRBV20-1, the J gene TRBJ1-3, with D possibly matching TRBD1 (5 bases). Trimming left V 1 base short and J 0 bases short, with 13 bases between. The CDR3 extends over 16 amino acids. Germline CDR1 and CDR2: DFQATT and SNEGSKA (reference sequence). The DNA for the CDR3 is TGCAGTGCTAGAGGAGGTCGGGGGAGCTCTGGAAACACCATATATTTT. It specifies CSARGGRGSSGNTIYF.

The J gene is TRBJ2-7, the V gene TRBV30, with D possibly TRBD2 on 5 matching bases. The CDR3 extends over 13 amino acids. Deletions cut 1 base from V and 4 bases from J, with 11 bases between. Germline CDR1 GTSNPN, CDR2 SVGIG (reference sequence). The CDR3 DNA reads TGTGCCTGGAGTGGACTACTTATATACGAGCAGTACTTC. As protein: CAWSGLLIYEQYF.

This clonotype was counted at least ten times. The chain couples TRBV27 to TRBJ2-6; 7 nucleotides agree with TRBD1. There are 17 residues in the CDR3. Unmatched junction bases numbered 9, after V lost 7 bases and J lost 0 bases. Germline V gives CDR1 MNHEY, CDR2 SMNVEV (reference sequence). CDR3: CASKRRTGGSGANVLTF. CDR3 nucleotide sequence: TGTGCCAGCAAGAGGCGGACAGGCGGCTCTGGGGCCAACGTCCTGACTTTC.

A remark on this clonotype: Being one base from a much bigger clone, this may be a read error. The chain links TRBV4-1 to TRBJ2-1, with D perhaps matching TRBD2 (6 bases). In germline, CDR1 is MGHRA, CDR2 YSYEKL. V lost 3 bases to trimming and J lost 5 bases, with 29 bases between them. The CDR3 is made up of 20 amino acids. The CDR3 DNA reads as TGCGCCAGCAGCCAGAGGATTCCGGGAGAGGGCATCGGGCATAACAATGAGCAGTTCTTC. Translation gives CASSQRIPGEGIGHNNEQFF.

This clonotype was picked up a small number of times. The chain links TRBV19 to TRBJ2-3, with D perhaps matching TRBD2 (8 bases). CDR1 is LNHDA, CDR2 SQIVND, per germline (reference sequence). V was pared by 5 bases and J by 8 bases, with 17 bases between. This CDR3 has 14 residues. The CDR3 bases are TGTGCCAGTAGTCGTGACAGGGCGGGGGGTACGCAGTATTTT. It encodes CASSRDRAGGTQYF.